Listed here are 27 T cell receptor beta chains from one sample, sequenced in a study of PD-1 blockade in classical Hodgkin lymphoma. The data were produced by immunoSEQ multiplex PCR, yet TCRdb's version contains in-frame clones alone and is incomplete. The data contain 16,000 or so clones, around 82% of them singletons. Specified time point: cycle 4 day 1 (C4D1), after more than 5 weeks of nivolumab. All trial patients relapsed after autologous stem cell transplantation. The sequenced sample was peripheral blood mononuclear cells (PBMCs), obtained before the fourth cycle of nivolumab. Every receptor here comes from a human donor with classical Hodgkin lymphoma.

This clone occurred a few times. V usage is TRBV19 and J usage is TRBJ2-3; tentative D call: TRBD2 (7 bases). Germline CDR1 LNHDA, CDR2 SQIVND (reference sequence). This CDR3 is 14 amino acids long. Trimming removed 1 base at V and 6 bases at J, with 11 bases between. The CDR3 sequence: CASSIAGGLDTQYF. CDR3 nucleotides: TGTGCCAGTAGTATAGCGGGGGGCCTGGATACGCAGTATTTT.

The CDR3 loop reads CASSPEATFSEQYF. For the CDR3, the DNA is TGTGCCAGCTCACCAGAGGCCACTTTCTCCGAGCAGTACTTC. The genes are TRBV18 and TRBJ2-7; D is unresolved. CDR1 KGHSH and CDR2 LQKENI come from the germline V gene. Trimming pared 2 bases from V and 6 bases from J, leaving 14 bases between. CDR3 length equals 14 residues.

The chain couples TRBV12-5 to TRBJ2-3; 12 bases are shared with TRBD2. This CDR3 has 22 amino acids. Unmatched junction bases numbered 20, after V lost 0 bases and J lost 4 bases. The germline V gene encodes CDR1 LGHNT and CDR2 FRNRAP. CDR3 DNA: TGTGCTAGTGGTTTGGTAGTGTTGGGTCTAGCGGGGGGGCCGTTTCATCCAGATACGCAGTATTTT. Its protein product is CASGLVVLGLAGGPFHPDTQYF.

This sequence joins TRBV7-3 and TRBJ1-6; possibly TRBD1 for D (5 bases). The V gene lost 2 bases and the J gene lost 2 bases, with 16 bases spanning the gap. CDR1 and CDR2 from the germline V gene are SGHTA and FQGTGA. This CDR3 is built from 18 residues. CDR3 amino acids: CASSLEGPGSAYNSPLHF. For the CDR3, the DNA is TGTGCCAGCAGCTTAGAGGGTCCAGGGTCGGCCTATAATTCACCCCTCCACTTT. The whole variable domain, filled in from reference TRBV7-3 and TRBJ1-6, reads GAGVSQTPSNKVTEKGKYVELRCDPISGHTALYWYRQSLGQGPEFLIYFQGTGAADDSGLPNDRFFAVRPEGSVSTLKIQRTERGDSAVYLCASSLEGPGSAYNSPLHFGNGTRLTVT.

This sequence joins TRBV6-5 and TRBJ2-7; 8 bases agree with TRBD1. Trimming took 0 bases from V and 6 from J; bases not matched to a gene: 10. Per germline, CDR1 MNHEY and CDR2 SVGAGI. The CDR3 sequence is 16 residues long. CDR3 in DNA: TGTGCCAGCAGTTACTCTGGACAGGGACAATTCGGCGAGCAGTACTTC. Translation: CASSYSGQGQFGEQYF.

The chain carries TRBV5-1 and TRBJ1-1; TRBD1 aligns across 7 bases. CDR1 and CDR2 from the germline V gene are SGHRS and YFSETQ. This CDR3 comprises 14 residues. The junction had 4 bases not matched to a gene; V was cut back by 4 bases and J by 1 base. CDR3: CASSEGTANTEAFF. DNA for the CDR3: TGCGCCAGCAGCGAAGGGACAGCGAACACTGAAGCTTTCTTT.

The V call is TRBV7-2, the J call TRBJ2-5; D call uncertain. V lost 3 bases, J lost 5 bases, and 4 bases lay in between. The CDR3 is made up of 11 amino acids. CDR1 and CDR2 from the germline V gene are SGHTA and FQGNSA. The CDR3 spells CASSFSETQYF. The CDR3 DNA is TGTGCCAGCAGCTTTAGTGAGACCCAGTACTTC.

The CDR3 nucleotides read TGTGCCAGCAGTACACAGGGTTATGAGCAGTTCTTC. Translation: CASSTQGYEQFF. This chain joins TRBV2 and TRBJ2-1; maybe TRBD1 (6 bases). CDR1 and CDR2 (germline): SNHLY, FYNNEI. This CDR3 contains 12 residues. V lost 5 bases, J lost 8 bases, and 10 bases lay in between.

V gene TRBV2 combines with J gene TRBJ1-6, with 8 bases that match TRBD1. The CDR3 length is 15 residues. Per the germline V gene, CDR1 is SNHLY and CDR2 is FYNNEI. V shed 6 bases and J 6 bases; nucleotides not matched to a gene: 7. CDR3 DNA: TGTGCCAGCAGGCAGTCGACAGGGGTTAATTCACCCCTCCACTTT. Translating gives CASRQSTGVNSPLHF.

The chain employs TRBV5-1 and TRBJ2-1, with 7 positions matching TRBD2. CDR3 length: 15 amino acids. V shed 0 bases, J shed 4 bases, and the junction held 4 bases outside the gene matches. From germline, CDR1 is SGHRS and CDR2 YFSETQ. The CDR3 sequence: CASSLVSGGYNEQFF. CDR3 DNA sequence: TGCGCCAGCAGCTTGGTTTCGGGGGGATACAATGAGCAGTTCTTC. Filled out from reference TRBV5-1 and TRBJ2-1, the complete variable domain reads KAGVTQTPRYLIKTRGQQVTLSCSPISGHRSVSWYQQTPGQGLQFLFEYFSETQRNKGNFPGRFSGRQFSNSRSEMNVSTLELGDSALYLCASSLVSGGYNEQFFGPGTRLTVL.

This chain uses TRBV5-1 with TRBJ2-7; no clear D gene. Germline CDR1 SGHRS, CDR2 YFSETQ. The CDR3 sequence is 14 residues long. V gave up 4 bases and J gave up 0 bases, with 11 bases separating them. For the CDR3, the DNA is TGCGCCAGCAGCGGTGTCGGCATCTCCTACGAGCAGTACTTC. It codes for CASSGVGISYEQYF.

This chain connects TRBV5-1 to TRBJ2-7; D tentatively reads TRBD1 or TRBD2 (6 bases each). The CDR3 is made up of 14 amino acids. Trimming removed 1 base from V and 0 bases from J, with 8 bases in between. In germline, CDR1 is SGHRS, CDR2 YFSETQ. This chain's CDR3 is CASSLRGPSYEQYF. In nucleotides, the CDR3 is TGCGCCAGCAGCTTGCGGGGGCCCTCCTACGAGCAGTACTTC.

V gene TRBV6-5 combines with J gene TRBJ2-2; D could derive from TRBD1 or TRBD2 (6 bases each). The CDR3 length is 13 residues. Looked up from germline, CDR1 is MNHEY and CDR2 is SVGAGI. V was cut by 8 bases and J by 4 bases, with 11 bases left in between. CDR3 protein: CASRGPGTGELFF. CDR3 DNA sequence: TGTGCCAGCCGGGGGCCCGGCACCGGGGAGCTGTTTTTT.

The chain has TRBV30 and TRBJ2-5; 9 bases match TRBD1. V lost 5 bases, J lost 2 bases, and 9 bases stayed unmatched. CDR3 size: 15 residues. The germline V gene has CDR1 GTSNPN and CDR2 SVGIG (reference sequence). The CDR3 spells CAWDPGTGPQETQYF. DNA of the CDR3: TGTGCCTGGGACCCCGGGACAGGGCCTCAAGAGACCCAGTACTTC.

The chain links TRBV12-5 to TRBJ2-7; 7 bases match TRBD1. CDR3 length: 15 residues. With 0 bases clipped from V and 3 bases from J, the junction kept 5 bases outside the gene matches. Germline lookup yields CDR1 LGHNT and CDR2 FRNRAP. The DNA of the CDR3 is TGTGCTAGTGGTTTGGTACAGGGGCTGCACTACGAGCAGTACTTC. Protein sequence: CASGLVQGLHYEQYF.

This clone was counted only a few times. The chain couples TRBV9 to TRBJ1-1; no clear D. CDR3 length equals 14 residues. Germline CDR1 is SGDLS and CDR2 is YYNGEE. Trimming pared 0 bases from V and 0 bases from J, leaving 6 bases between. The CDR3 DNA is TGTGCCAGCAGCGTAGTCGCGATGAACACTGAAGCTTTCTTT. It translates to CASSVVAMNTEAFF.

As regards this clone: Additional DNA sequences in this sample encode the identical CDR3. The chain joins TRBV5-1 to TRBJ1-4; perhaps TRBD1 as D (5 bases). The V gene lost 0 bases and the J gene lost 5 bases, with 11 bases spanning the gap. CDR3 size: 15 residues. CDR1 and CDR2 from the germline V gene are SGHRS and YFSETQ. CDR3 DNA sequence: TGCGCCAGCAGCTTGGCCGGGACCCAGAATGAAAAACTGTTTTTT. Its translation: CASSLAGTQNEKLFF.

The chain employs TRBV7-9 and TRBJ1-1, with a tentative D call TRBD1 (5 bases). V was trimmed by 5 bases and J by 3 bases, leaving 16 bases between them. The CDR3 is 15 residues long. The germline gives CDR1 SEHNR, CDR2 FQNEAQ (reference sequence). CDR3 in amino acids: CASSTATTAHTEAFF. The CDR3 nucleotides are TGTGCCAGCAGCACCGCTACGACAGCGCACACTGAAGCTTTCTTT.

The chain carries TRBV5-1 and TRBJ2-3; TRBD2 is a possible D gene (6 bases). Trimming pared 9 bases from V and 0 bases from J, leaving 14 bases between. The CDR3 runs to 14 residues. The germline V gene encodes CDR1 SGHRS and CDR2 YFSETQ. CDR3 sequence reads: CATQKSGSTDTQYF. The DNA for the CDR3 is TGCGCCACCCAGAAAAGCGGGAGCACAGATACGCAGTATTTT. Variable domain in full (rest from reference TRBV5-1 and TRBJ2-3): KAGVTQTPRYLIKTRGQQVTLSCSPISGHRSVSWYQQTPGQGLQFLFEYFSETQRNKGNFPGRFSGRQFSNSRSEMNVSTLELGDSALYLCATQKSGSTDTQYFGPGTRLTVL.

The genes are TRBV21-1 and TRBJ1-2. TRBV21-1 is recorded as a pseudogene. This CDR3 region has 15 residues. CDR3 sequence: CASSKVNGANYGYTF. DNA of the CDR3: TGTGCCAGCAGCAAAGTAAACGGGGCTAACTATGGCTACACCTTC.

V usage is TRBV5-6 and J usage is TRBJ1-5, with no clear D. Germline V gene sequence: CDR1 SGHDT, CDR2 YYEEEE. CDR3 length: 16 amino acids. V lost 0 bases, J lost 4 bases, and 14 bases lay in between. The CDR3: CASSLASDEWNQPQHF. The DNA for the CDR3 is TGTGCCAGCAGCTTGGCCTCGGATGAGTGGAATCAGCCCCAGCATTTT.

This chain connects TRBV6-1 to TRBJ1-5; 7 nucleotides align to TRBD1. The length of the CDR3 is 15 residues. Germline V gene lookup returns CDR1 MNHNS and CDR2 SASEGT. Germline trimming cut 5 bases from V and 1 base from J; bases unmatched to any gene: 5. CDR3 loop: CASSRQGESNQPQHF. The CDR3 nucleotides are TGTGCCAGCAGTCGACAGGGAGAGAGCAATCAGCCCCAGCATTTT.

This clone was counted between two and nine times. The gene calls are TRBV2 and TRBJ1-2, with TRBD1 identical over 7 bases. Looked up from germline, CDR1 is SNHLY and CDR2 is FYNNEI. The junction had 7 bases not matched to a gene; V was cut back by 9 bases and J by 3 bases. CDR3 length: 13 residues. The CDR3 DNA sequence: TGTGCCAGAAAGCCCACAGGGGACTATGGCTACACCTTC. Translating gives CARKPTGDYGYTF.

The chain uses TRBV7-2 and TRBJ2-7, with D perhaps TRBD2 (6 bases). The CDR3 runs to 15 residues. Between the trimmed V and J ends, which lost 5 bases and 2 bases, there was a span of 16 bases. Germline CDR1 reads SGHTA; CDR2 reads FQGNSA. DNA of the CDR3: TGTGCCAGCAGCCCGCGCGCAGGAGGGGCCTACGAGCAGTACTTC. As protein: CASSPRAGGAYEQYF.

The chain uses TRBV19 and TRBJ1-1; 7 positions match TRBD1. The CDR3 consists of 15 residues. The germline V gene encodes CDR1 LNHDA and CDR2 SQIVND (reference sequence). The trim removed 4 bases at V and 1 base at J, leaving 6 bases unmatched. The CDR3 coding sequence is TGTGCCAGTAGTACAAACGACAGGGCGAACACTGAAGCTTTCTTT. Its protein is CASSTNDRANTEAFF.

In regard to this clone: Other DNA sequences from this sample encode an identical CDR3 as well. Here the CDR3 reads CASSLVAGVGEQYF. The CDR3 coding sequence is TGCGCCAGCAGCTTGGTAGCGGGGGTCGGCGAGCAGTACTTC. The V call is TRBV5-1, the J call TRBJ2-7; 9 bases match TRBD2. The length of the CDR3 is 14 residues. Germline CDR1 reads SGHRS; CDR2 reads YFSETQ. The junction had 4 bases not matched to a gene; V was cut back by 0 bases and J by 6 bases.

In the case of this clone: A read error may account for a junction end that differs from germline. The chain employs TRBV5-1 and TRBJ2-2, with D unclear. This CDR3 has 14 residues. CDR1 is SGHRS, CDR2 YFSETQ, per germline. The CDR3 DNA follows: TGCGCCAGCAGCTTGGATCCGAATACCGGGGAGCTGTTTTTT. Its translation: CASSLDPNTGELFF.